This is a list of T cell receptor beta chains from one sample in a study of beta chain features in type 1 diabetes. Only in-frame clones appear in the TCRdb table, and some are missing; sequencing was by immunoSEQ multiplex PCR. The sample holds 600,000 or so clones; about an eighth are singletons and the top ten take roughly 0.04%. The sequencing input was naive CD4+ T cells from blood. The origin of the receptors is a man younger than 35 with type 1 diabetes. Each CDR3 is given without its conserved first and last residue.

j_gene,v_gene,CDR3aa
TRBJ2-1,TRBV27,ATRDPYRYNEQF
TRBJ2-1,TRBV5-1,ASSSTPAGSSYNEQF
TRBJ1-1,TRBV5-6,ASSWDRNTEAF
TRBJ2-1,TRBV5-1,ASSPHSSGREGNEQF
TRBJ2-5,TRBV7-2,ASSPPRGGRTQETQY
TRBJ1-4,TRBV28,ASSLPPVGRVNEKLF
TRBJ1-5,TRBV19,AREDGTYSNQPQH
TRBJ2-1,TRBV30,AWSVRLEQF
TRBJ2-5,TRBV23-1,ASSPCWWGLRRQETQY
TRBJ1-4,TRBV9,ASSWGRQPNEKLF
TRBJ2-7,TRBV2,ASGRTGVYEQY
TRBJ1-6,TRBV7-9,ASSPWGNSPLH
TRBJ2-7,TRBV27,ASSLVRTSGYEQY
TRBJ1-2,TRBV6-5,ASSYFSGQHNGYT
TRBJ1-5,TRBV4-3,ASSHPYPGTASNQPQH
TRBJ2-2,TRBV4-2,ASSQPTARELF
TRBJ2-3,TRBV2,ASSAQGSTDTQY
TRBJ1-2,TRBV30,AWEQGAPNYGYT
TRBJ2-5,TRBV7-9,ASSLVRQETQY
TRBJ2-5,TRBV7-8,ASTPTSVIETQY
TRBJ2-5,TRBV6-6,ASRPSGQETQY
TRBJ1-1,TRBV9,ASSWGRGNTEAF
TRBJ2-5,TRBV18,ASSPPSSEGTQY
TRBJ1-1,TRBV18,ASSPVGAETEAF
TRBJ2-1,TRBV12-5,ASGLYNEQF
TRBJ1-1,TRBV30,AWSDNLGGRNTEAF
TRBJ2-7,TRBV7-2,ASSLGRGTYEQY
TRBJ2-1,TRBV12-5,ASGFSTWEQF
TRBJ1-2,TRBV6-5,ASSRNRDYGGYT
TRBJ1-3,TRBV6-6,ASSDSYSGNTIY
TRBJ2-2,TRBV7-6,ASSLIGPGELF
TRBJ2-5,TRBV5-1,ASSSPGSEETQY
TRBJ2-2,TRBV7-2,ASSLGWNGELF
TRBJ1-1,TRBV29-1,SVEGGRTEAF
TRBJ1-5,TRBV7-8,ASSFQGPDQPQH
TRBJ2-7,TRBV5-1,ASSSGRPASYEQY
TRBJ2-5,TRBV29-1,SVVVQGETQY
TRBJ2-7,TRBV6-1,ASSEQPGYEQY
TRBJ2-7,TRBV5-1,ASSPPGTGTYGEQY
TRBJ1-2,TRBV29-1,SAQGGNYGYT
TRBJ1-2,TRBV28,ASSSATTLGHYGYT
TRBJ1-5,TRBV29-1,SVVVAQGSQPQH
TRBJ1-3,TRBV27,ASSRTGVGNTIY
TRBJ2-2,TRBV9,ASSVGEGSSNTGELF
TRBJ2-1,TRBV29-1,SVEDGTGTNSYNEQF
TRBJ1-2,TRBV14,ASSQVIGDFGGYT
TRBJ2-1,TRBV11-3,ASSPTVGSYNEQF
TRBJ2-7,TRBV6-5,ASSPYRGTYEQY
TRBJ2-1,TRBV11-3,ASSLDVSYNEQF
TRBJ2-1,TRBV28,ASSLPGGLYNEQF
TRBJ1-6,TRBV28,ANSARFNSPLH
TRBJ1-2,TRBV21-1,ASSKSGGQLRGYT
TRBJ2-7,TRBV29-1,SASKDRAYEQY
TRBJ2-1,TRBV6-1,ASKLDSYNEQF
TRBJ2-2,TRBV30,AWSPSPGAGELF
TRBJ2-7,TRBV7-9,ASSQGQGSYEQY
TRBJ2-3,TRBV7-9,ASSFGSGGGTDTQY
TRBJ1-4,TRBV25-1,ASSPRPVTNEKLF
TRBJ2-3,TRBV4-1,ASSRTGTSGGEDTQY